The present T cell receptor (beta chain) was sequenced within a study of T cells in Graves' hyperthyroidism and ophthalmopathy. V lost 4 bases and J 2 bases, leaving 17 bases between the germline ends. Germline V CDR1 and CDR2: SGHRS, YFSETQ. The CDR3 sequence is 16 residues long. Amplified TCR beta CDR3 regions came from RNA transcripts. When the TCR CDR3 underwent first-round RT-PCR, the HTBI primer set was used. TCRdb analysed the multiplex PCR reads with MiXCR anew, one entry per CDR3 protein. The sample consists of over 300,000 distinct CDR3 sequences, around 14% of them appearing once. This clonotype was found many times.

Material for sequencing was blood. The receptor was isolated from an older woman with Graves' hyperthyroidism. V gene TRBV5-1 combines with J gene TRBJ2-3; a weak D match, TRBD2 (6 bases). The CDR3 sequence is CASSRSQRTNTDTQYF. DNA of the CDR3: TGCGCCAGCAGCCGCTCTCAGCGGACTAACACAGATACGCAGTATTTT.